Following are 13 T cell receptor beta chains from one sample sequenced in a study of cytomegalovirus exposure and HLA in healthy donors. The PCR employed 60 Vbeta primers together with 13 Jbeta primers. Using immunoSEQ multiplex PCR, the repertoire was profiled, and TCRdb retains in-frame clones only, with some absent. The sample lists about 110,000 clones, about two thirds occurring once. The sample was PBMCs. The receptors were gathered from a boy between 10 and 17 years old in good health and CMV-seronegative.

A remark on this clone: The CDR3 does not end in the conserved phenylalanine or tryptophan, so this is likely a read error. The gene calls are TRBV7-9 and TRBJ2-3; D may be TRBD2 (7 bases). Germline V gene lookup returns CDR1 SEHNR and CDR2 FQNEAQ (reference sequence). The CDR3 contains 16 residues. V lost 7 bases to trimming and J lost 0 bases, with 17 bases between them. The CDR3 protein is CASTLGGGASTDTQYV. CDR3 coding DNA: TGTGCCAGCACCCTCGGAGGGGGGGCCAGCACAGATACGCAGTATGTT.

The V and J genes are TRBV30 and TRBJ2-2, with 7 bases matching TRBD1. V lost 8 bases to trimming and J lost 2 bases; unmatched junction nucleotides: 11. This CDR3 has 15 residues. Looked up from germline, CDR1 is GTSNPN and CDR2 is SVGIG (reference sequence). The CDR3 protein is CAGVQGLINTGELFF. The CDR3 DNA reads as TGTGCCGGCGTACAGGGGCTCATCAACACCGGGGAGCTGTTTTTT.

This clone has only a few counts. This sequence joins TRBV5-1 and TRBJ2-7; TRBD2 aligns across 12 bases. V shed 3 bases, J shed 4 bases, and the junction held 8 bases outside the gene matches. Germline loops: CDR1 SGHRS, CDR2 YFSETQ. CDR3 length: 16 amino acids. The CDR3 sequence: CASSSGTSGSRYEQYF. For the CDR3, the DNA is TGCGCCAGCAGCTCCGGGACTAGCGGGTCCAGGTACGAGCAGTACTTC.

The chain links TRBV28 to TRBJ1-2; tentatively, D is TRBD1 (6 bases). The CDR3 length is 12 residues. Between the trimmed V and J ends, which lost 7 bases and 8 bases, there was a span of 14 bases. Germline CDR1 reads MDHEN; CDR2 reads SYDVKM. This chain's CDR3 is CASTLGHRGYTF. In DNA form, the CDR3 reads TGTGCCAGCACCCTGGGACATCGGGGCTACACCTTC.

There are a few counts of this clone. This rearrangement joins TRBV27 to TRBJ2-1; no reliable D call. Between the trimmed V and J ends, which lost 1 base and 4 bases, there was a span of 11 bases. Germline CDR1 MNHEY, CDR2 SMNVEV (reference sequence). The CDR3 has 15 amino acids. The DNA for the CDR3 is TGTGCCAGCAGTTTATACCTACCCAGGTACAATGAGCAGTTCTTC. It is translated as CASSLYLPRYNEQFF.

The rearrangement joins TRBV27 to TRBJ2-7; D remains unclear. Trimming took off 3 bases at V and 2 bases at J, with 11 bases between the two ends. The CDR3 contains 14 residues. Per the germline V gene, CDR1 is MNHEY and CDR2 is SMNVEV (reference sequence). CDR3 sequence: CASSFLGRAYEQYF. CDR3 DNA sequence: TGTGCCAGCAGTTTCCTTGGGCGAGCCTACGAGCAGTACTTC.

This clone was found a few times. The chain combines TRBV19 with TRBJ2-7; weak D call: TRBD2 (6 bases). Between the trimmed V and J ends, which lost 8 bases and 1 base, there was a span of 12 bases. In germline, CDR1 is LNHDA, CDR2 SQIVND (reference sequence). This CDR3 is 13 amino acids long. The CDR3 DNA reads as TGTGCCAGTGAAGGAGGGACTTCCTACGAGCAGTACTTC. Protein product: CASEGGTSYEQYF.

This clone was found once. The chain uses TRBV11-2 and TRBJ2-7; TRBD2 agrees at 10 bases. Looked up from germline, CDR1 is SGHAT and CDR2 is FQNNGV. The V segment lost 5 bases and the J segment 6 bases; nucleotides outside the gene matches: 10. The CDR3 contains 15 residues. The CDR3 DNA sequence: TGTGCCAGCAGCCTGGGGCTAGCGGGGGCCCTCGAGCAGTACTTC. This translates into CASSLGLAGALEQYF.

The chain carries TRBV6-5 and TRBJ2-3; maybe TRBD2 (6 bases). This CDR3 has 14 residues. CDR1 and CDR2 from the germline V gene are MNHEY and SVGAGI. V dropped 4 bases and J dropped 0 bases, with 8 bases sitting between them. The CDR3 bases are TGTGCCAGCAGTTCACGGGGGAGCACAGATACGCAGTATTTT. Translating gives CASSSRGSTDTQYF.

The rearrangement joins TRBV6-5 to TRBJ1-1, with unresolved D. V was trimmed by 4 bases and J by 0 bases, leaving 9 bases between them. There are 14 residues in the CDR3. Germline V gene sequence: CDR1 MNHEY, CDR2 SVGAGI. The CDR3 region has the DNA TGTGCCAGCAGTTGGGGAGGCTTGAACACTGAAGCTTTCTTT. It specifies CASSWGGLNTEAFF.

This clone was found many times. V is TRBV10-3 and J is TRBJ1-1, with D possibly TRBD1 on 5 matching bases. From germline, CDR1 is ENHRY and CDR2 SYGVKD. Trimming took 8 bases from V and 3 from J, leaving 19 bases between them. The CDR3 is 15 amino acids. This CDR3 is CAIAPGWGQHTEAFF. DNA of the CDR3: TGTGCCATCGCCCCCGGATGGGGCCAACACACTGAAGCTTTCTTT.

This clone was recorded only once. V is TRBV5-1 and J is TRBJ2-1; 10 nucleotides agree with TRBD1. Germline lookup yields CDR1 SGHRS and CDR2 YFSETQ. Trimming took 1 base from V and 9 from J; bases not matched to a gene: 10. The CDR3 contains 16 residues. This CDR3 reads CASSLFRQGALGEQFF. CDR3 nucleotide sequence: TGCGCCAGCAGCTTGTTTAGACAGGGGGCGTTGGGTGAGCAGTTCTTC. The whole variable domain, remainder taken from reference TRBV5-1 and TRBJ2-1, is KAGVTQTPRYLIKTRGQQVTLSCSPISGHRSVSWYQQTPGQGLQFLFEYFSETQRNKGNFPGRFSGRQFSNSRSEMNVSTLELGDSALYLCASSLFRQGALGEQFFGPGTRLTVL.

The chain employs TRBV28 and TRBJ2-3, with 7 bases identical to TRBD2. Germline V CDR1 and CDR2: MDHEN, SYDVKM. The CDR3 is made up of 16 amino acids. The ends lost 1 base at V and 2 bases at J; junction bases unmatched: 6. CDR3 sequence reads: CASSLSPSGATDTQYF. The CDR3 DNA sequence: TGTGCCAGCAGTTTATCTCCCAGCGGGGCCACAGATACGCAGTATTTT.